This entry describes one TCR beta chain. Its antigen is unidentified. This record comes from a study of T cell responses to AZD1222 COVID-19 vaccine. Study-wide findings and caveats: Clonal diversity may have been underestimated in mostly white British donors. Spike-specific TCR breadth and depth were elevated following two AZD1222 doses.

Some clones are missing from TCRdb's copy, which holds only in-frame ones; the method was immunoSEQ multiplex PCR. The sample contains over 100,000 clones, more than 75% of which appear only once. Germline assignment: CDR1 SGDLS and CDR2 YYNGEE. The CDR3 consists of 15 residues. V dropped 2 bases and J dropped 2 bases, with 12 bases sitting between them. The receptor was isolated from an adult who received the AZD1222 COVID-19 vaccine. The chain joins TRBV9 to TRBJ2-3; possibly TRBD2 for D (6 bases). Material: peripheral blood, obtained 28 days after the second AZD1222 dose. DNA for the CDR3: TGTGCCAGCAGCGTCGGACTAAAAAACACAGATACGCAGTATTTT. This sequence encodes CASSVGLKNTDTQYF. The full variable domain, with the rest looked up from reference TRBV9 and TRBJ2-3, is DSGVTQTPKHLITATGQRVTLRCSPRSGDLSVYWYQQSLDQGLQFLIQYYNGEERAKGNILERFSAQQFPDLHSELNLSSLELGDSALYFCASSVGLKNTDTQYFGPGTRLTVL.